The clone carrying this TCR beta chain was seen repeatedly, ten times or more. Its antigen remains unknown. This CDR3 spans 13 amino acids. Germline V gene data show CDR1 as SGHVS and CDR2 as FNYEAQ. Trimming left V 0 bases short and J 7 bases short, with 9 bases between. The data were obtained in a study of spatial heterogeneity in lung cancer. The overall study: Beta-chain sequences were consistently detected more often than alpha-chain sequences. From matched bulk RNA-seq came a T cell module score, which showed a strong correlation with TCR transcript counts in tumor regions. Across the raw uncorrected reads, a unique TCR and UMI combination was observed, on average, more than ten times. Overall study results and limits: Tumor mutation count correlated with how many alpha and beta TCRs expanded intratumorally.

Described time point: sample taken at primary tumor resection. Unsorted whole RNA samples from tumor, nontumor lung or frozen PBMC were sequenced. TCRdb called the 5' RACE reads again in MiXCR, with one record for every CDR3 protein. The sample has 7,500 to 9,500 distinct CDR3 sequences, over 4.5% seen once. This TCR came from a female donor with early-stage non-small cell lung cancer. Sequences were derived from lung tumor tissue, sampled at surgery. The V and J genes are TRBV7-6 and TRBJ1-2; D unclear. CDR3 amino acids: CASSLAPGTGYTF. The CDR3 DNA reads TGTGCCAGCAGCTTAGCGCCTGGAACTGGCTACACCTTC.